Listed below are T cell receptor beta chains from one sample, sequenced in a study of spatial heterogeneity in lung cancer. MiXCR, applied by TCRdb to the 5' RACE reads, yields one record per CDR3 protein. This table has more than 10,000 distinct CDR3 sequences, 12% appearing once. The sample here was lung tumor tissue, taken at surgery. These TCRs come from a female donor with early-stage non-small cell lung cancer. Both conserved end residues are part of each CDR3. The D gene is left open where the match is weak. Some rows mark clone size as missing; the rest say once, few, many or name a class of expanded clone.

j_call v_call d_call clone_size cdr3_aa cdr3_nt
TRBJ2-7 TRBV29-1 . . CSVLLSYEQYF TGCAGCGTTCTCCTCTCCTACGAGCAGTACTTC
TRBJ2-2 TRBV6-1 TRBD2 many CASRGTSGGIGELFF TGTGCCAGCAGGGGGACTAGCGGGGGAATAGGGGAGCTGTTTTTT
TRBJ1-2 TRBV19 . . CASSDGAARTDGYTF TGTGCCAGTAGTGATGGGGCAGCAAGAACGGATGGCTACACCTTC
TRBJ2-1 TRBV20-1 . medium-sized CSARGGRRGGDEQFF TGCAGTGCTAGAGGAGGGCGGCGAGGAGGGGATGAGCAGTTCTTC
TRBJ2-5 TRBV19 . medium-sized CASSGLGETQYF TGTGCCAGTAGTGGCTTGGGAGAGACCCAGTACTTC
TRBJ2-2 TRBV5-1 . many CASSLKLAAANTGELFF TGCGCCAGCAGCTTGAAGTTGGCGGCCGCGAACACCGGGGAGCTGTTTTTT
TRBJ1-4 TRBV9 . many CASSVVGGDEKLFF TGTGCCAGCAGCGTAGTTGGAGGGGATGAAAAACTGTTTTTT
TRBJ2-5 TRBV2 TRBD1 . CASRGDRVGEETQYF TGTGCCAGCAGGGGGGACAGGGTCGGGGAAGAGACCCAGTACTTC
TRBJ2-5 TRBV28 TRBD2 many CASSLVDPGRAETQYF TGTGCCAGCAGTTTAGTAGATCCAGGGAGGGCAGAGACCCAGTACTTC
TRBJ2-4 TRBV5-1 TRBD1 . CASSERTGGDILYF TGCGCCAGCAGCGAGAGGACAGGGGGAGACATTCTGTACTTC
TRBJ2-3 TRBV7-9 TRBD2 . CASSMGSSGSRTDTQYF TGTGCCAGCAGCATGGGGAGTAGCGGGAGTAGAACAGATACGCAGTATTTT
TRBJ2-6 TRBV15 . many CATSRGHMGANVLTF TGTGCCACCAGCAGAGGCCACATGGGGGCCAACGTCCTGACTTTC
TRBJ2-5 TRBV18 . few CASSPRGETQYF TGTGCCAGCTCACCACGCGGAGAGACCCAGTACTTC
TRBJ2-2 TRBV5-4 TRBD2 medium-sized CASSFGLGGGTGELFF TGTGCCAGCAGCTTTGGCCTTGGCGGGGGCACCGGGGAGCTGTTTTTT
TRBJ1-3 TRBV30 . many CAWRRDPGSENTIYF TGTGCCTGGCGCCGGGACCCCGGCTCTGAAAACACCATATATTTT
TRBJ1-1 TRBV6-2/TRBV6-3 . . CASSYRNGPEAFF TGTGCCAGCAGTTACAGAAACGGGCCTGAAGCTTTCTTT
TRBJ2-3 TRBV6-6 TRBD2 many CASSPRGGADTQYF TGTGCCAGCAGTCCGCGGGGGGGTGCAGATACGCAGTATTTT
TRBJ2-1 TRBV7-3 TRBD2 few CASSLRTSGYNEQFF TGTGCCAGCAGCTTAAGGACTAGCGGGTACAATGAGCAGTTCTTC
TRBJ2-3 TRBV4-3 TRBD1 . CASSQDSGGRTDTQYF TGCGCCAGCAGCCAAGATTCAGGGGGCCGCACAGATACGCAGTATTTT
TRBJ2-5 TRBV12-3/TRBV12-4 . . CASSLGRIQETQYF TGTGCCAGCAGTTTAGGGAGAATCCAAGAGACCCAGTACTTC
TRBJ2-1 TRBV5-1 . many CASSLGLGRGYNEQFF TGCGCCAGCAGCTTGGGGCTCGGGCGGGGTTACAATGAGCAGTTCTTC
TRBJ1-2 TRBV29-1 . . CSVKEDYYGYTF TGCAGCGTTAAGGAGGATTACTATGGCTACACCTTC
TRBJ1-5 TRBV20-1 . . CSAPAPGKQPQHF TGCAGTGCGCCCGCACCAGGGAAACAGCCCCAGCATTTT
TRBJ1-2 TRBV27 . many CASSFQAGGTLNYGYTF TGTGCCAGCAGTTTCCAGGCTGGGGGCACCCTTAACTATGGCTACACCTTC
TRBJ1-2 TRBV19 . many CASSPGEYYGYTF TGTGCCAGTAGTCCAGGGGAATACTATGGCTACACCTTC
TRBJ1-1 TRBV27 . many CASSLRGTSPMNTEAFF TGTGCCAGCAGCTTAAGGGGAACAAGTCCCATGAACACTGAAGCTTTCTTT
TRBJ2-5 TRBV4-1 TRBD1 medium-sized CASSGAGTGPQETQYF TGCGCCAGCAGCGGAGCCGGGACAGGACCCCAAGAGACCCAGTACTTC
TRBJ2-7 TRBV6-2/TRBV6-3 . few CASRDLKGAGNYEQYF TGTGCCAGCAGAGATTTGAAGGGCGCGGGGAACTACGAGCAGTACTTC
TRBJ1-1 TRBV6-1 . many CASRFNWQEAFF TGTGCCAGCAGGTTCAACTGGCAGGAAGCTTTCTTT
TRBJ2-5 TRBV5-1 . many CASSLDGGVRQETQYF TGCGCCAGCAGCTTGGACGGGGGCGTGCGACAAGAGACCCAGTACTTC
TRBJ1-1 TRBV28 . many CASSYPDRNTEAFF TGTGCCAGCAGTTACCCGGACAGGAACACTGAAGCTTTCTTT
TRBJ2-1 TRBV7-3 . medium-sized CASSSWAVSYNEQFF TGTGCCAGCAGCTCCTGGGCGGTCTCCTACAATGAGCAGTTCTTC
TRBJ2-1 TRBV11-3 . . CASSLEGGNEQFF TGTGCCAGCAGCTTAGAGGGGGGCAATGAGCAGTTCTTC
TRBJ2-1 TRBV3-1 . . CASSLPGGLSSHEQFF TGTGCCAGCAGCCTTCCCGGCGGGCTATCAAGTCATGAGCAGTTCTTC
TRBJ2-7 TRBV28 TRBD1 . CASRTGGSASYEQYF TGTGCCTCAAGGACAGGGGGCTCGGCCTCCTACGAGCAGTACTTC
TRBJ1-2 TRBV30 . medium-sized CAWSDRPGYTF TGTGCCTGGAGTGACAGACCGGGATACACCTTC
TRBJ2-5 TRBV5-4 . many CASSVQGSQETQYF TGTGCCAGCAGCGTACAGGGATCACAAGAGACCCAGTACTTC
TRBJ1-1 TRBV6-1 . few CASSEGPQKAFF TGTGCCAGCAGTGAAGGGCCTCAGAAGGCTTTCTTT
TRBJ2-4 TRBV13 . few CASSCLRLETKNIQYF TGTGCCAGCAGCTGTTTACGACTGGAAACCAAAAACATTCAGTACTTC
TRBJ1-2 TRBV18 TRBD1 many CASSPPGQVRYHGYTF TGTGCCAGCTCACCACCGGGACAGGTCCGCTACCATGGCTACACCTTC
TRBJ2-1 TRBV11-2 . large CASSSPATGRAAYNEQFF TGTGCCAGCAGCTCGCCCGCCACGGGGCGGGCTGCCTACAATGAGCAGTTCTTC
TRBJ1-3 TRBV4-2 . large CASSQYLETDSGNTIYF TGTGCCAGCAGCCAGTATCTTGAGACGGACTCTGGAAACACCATATATTTT
TRBJ2-2 TRBV7-9 TRBD2 many CASSSTRLAGVPGELFF TGTGCCAGCAGCTCGACGAGGCTAGCGGGAGTTCCTGGGGAGCTGTTTTTT
TRBJ2-2 TRBV10-3 . . CAINAPGEANTGALFF TGTGCCATCAATGCCCCGGGGGAAGCGAACACCGGGGCGCTGTTTTTT
TRBJ2-5 TRBV5-4 . many CASSLAPGQETQYF TGTGCCAGCAGCTTGGCGCCAGGGCAAGAGACCCAGTACTTC
TRBJ2-1 TRBV9 TRBD2 many CASSIRSSGGSYNEQFF TGTGCCAGCAGCATACGTTCTAGCGGGGGTTCCTACAATGAGCAGTTCTTC
TRBJ1-1 TRBV7-9 . . CASSLEIGSATEAFF TGTGCCAGCAGCTTAGAAATCGGGTCGGCCACTGAAGCTTTCTTT
TRBJ2-7 TRBV6-2/TRBV6-3 . medium-sized CASSRRDSGSSYEQYF TGTGCCAGCAGTCGGCGGGACTCCGGAAGCTCCTACGAGCAGTACTTC
TRBJ2-3 TRBV19 TRBD2 few CASSPSGRGRGDTQYF TGTGCCAGTAGTCCTAGCGGGAGGGGGCGCGGAGATACGCAGTATTTT
TRBJ2-7 TRBV5-1 TRBD2 . CASSLGASGTSYEQYF TGCGCCAGCAGCTTGGGGGCCAGCGGGACCTCCTACGAGCAGTACTTC
TRBJ1-2 TRBV7-9 TRBD1 few CASSRSSGTVFYGYTF TGTGCCAGCAGCCGCAGCTCCGGGACAGTCTTCTATGGCTACACCTTC
TRBJ1-5 TRBV7-2 . . CASSSFERPGQPQHF TGTGCCAGCAGCTCTTTCGAAAGACCGGGGCAGCCCCAGCATTTT
TRBJ1-5 TRBV20-1 . medium-sized CSARDHGDGGNQPQHF TGCAGTGCTAGAGATCACGGGGATGGAGGCAATCAGCCCCAGCATTTT
TRBJ2-1 TRBV20-1 . many CSARIFGTAGNEQFF TGCAGTGCTAGAATTTTTGGGACCGCAGGGAATGAGCAGTTCTTC
TRBJ2-4 TRBV6-1 . medium-sized CASSEIGVRAQYF TGTGCCAGCAGTGAAATTGGGGTTAGGGCTCAGTACTTC
TRBJ1-3 TRBV29-1 . many CSVDGAVSGNTIYF TGCAGCGTGGACGGGGCCGTCTCTGGAAACACCATATATTTT
TRBJ1-5 TRBV19 . many CASSILGDQPQHF TGTGCCAGTAGTATTCTGGGGGATCAGCCCCAGCATTTT
TRBJ1-5 TRBV12-3/TRBV12-4 . many CASSRGTDQPQHF TGTGCCAGCAGCAGGGGTACGGATCAGCCCCAGCATTTT
TRBJ2-1 TRBV24-1 . many CATSDNGGRRNEQFF TGTGCCACCAGTGACAACGGTGGTAGGCGCAATGAGCAGTTCTTC